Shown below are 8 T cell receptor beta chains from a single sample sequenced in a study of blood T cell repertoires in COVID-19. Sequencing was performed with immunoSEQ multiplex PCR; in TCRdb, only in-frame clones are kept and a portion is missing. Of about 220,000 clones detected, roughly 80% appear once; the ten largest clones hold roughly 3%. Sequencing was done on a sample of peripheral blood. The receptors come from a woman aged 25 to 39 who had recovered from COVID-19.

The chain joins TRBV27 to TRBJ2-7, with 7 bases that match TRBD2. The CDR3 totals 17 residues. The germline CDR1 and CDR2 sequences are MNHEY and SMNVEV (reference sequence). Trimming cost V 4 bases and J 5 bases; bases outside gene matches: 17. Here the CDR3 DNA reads TGTGCCAGCAGTTCGGATATAACTAGCGTAAAGAGGGACGAGCAGTACTTC. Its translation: CASSSDITSVKRDEQYF.

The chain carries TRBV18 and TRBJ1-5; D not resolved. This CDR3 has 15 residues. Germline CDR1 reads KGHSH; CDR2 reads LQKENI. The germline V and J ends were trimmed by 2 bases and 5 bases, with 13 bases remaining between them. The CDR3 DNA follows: TGTGCCAGCTCACCAACGTCCGGAGAGTATCAGCCCCAGCATTTT. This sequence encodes CASSPTSGEYQPQHF.

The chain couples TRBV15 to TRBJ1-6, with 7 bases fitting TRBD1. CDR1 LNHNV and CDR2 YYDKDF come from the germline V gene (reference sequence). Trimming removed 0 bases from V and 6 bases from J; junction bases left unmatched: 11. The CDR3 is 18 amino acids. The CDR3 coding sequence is TGTGCCACCAGCAGAGATACTAATACAGGGGTTGGTAATTCACCCCTCCACTTT. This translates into CATSRDTNTGVGNSPLHF. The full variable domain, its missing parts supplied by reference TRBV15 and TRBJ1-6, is DAMVIQNPRYQVTQFGKPVTLSCSQTLNHNVMYWYQQKSSQAPKLLFHYYDKDFNNEADTPDNFQSRRPNTSFCFLDIRSPGLGDTAMYLCATSRDTNTGVGNSPLHFGNGTRLTVT.

The CDR3 region is CATSRDPGQSYEQYF. The CDR3 nucleotides are TGTGCCACCAGCAGAGACCCGGGACAGTCCTACGAGCAGTACTTC. V usage is TRBV15 and J usage is TRBJ2-7; 7 bases match TRBD1. V lost 0 bases to trimming and J lost 1 base; unmatched junction nucleotides: 3. The CDR3 spans 15 residues. The V gene's germline CDR1 is LNHNV and CDR2 YYDKDF (reference sequence).

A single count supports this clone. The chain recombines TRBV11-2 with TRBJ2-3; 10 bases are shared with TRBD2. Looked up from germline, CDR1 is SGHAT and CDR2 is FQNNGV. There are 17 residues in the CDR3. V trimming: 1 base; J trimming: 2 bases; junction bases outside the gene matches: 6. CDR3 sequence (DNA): TGTGCCAGCAGCTTAGTTGGGGGGACTAGCGCCACAGATACGCAGTATTTT. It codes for CASSLVGGTSATDTQYF.

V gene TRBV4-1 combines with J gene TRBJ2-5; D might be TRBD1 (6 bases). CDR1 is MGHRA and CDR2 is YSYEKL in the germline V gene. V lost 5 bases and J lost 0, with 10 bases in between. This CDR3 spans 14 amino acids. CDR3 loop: CASSARTDQETQYF. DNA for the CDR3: TGCGCCAGCAGCGCGAGGACAGACCAAGAGACCCAGTACTTC.

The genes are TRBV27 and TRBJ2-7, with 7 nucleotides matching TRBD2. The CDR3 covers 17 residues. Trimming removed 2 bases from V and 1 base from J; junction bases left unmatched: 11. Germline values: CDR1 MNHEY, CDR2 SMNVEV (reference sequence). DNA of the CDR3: TGTGCCAGCAGTTTAACGGGAGGCCTTTTTTCGTCCTACGAGCAGTACTTC. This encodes CASSLTGGLFSSYEQYF.

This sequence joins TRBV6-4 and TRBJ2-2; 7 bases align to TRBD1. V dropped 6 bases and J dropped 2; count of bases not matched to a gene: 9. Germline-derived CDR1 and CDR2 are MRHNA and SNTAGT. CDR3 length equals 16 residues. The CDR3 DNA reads TGTGCCAGCAGCCCCACAGGGGACAGAAACACCGGGGAGCTGTTTTTT. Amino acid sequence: CASSPTGDRNTGELFF.